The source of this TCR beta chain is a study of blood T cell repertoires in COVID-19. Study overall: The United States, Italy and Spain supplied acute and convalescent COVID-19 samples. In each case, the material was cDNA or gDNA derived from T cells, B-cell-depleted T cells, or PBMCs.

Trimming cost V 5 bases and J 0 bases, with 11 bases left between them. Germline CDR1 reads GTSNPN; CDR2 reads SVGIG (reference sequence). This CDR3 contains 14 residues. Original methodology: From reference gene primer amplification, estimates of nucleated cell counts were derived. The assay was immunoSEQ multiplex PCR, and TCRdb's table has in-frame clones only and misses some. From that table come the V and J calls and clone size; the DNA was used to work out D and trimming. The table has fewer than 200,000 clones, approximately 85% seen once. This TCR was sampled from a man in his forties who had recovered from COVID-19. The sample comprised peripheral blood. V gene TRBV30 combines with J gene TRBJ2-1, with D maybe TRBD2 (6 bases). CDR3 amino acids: CAWGRGSSYNEQFF. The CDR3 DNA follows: TGTGCCTGGGGGCGGGGAAGCTCCTACAATGAGCAGTTCTTC.